Following are 21 T cell receptor beta chains from one sample sequenced in a study of blood T cell repertoires in COVID-19. Measured with immunoSEQ multiplex PCR; TCRdb has only the in-frame clones, and not every one. The sample yields more than 300,000 clones, 92% seen once. Sequencing was performed on PBMCs or T cells enriched from blood (not recorded which). Receptors were obtained from a woman aged 30 to 39 who had recovered from COVID-19.

The table lists this clone with a count of one. This sequence joins TRBV7-6 and TRBJ2-3; TRBD1 is a possible D gene (6 bases). This CDR3 region has 14 residues. Trimming took 5 bases from V and 6 from J, leaving 15 bases between them. Germline CDR1 SGHVS, CDR2 FNYEAQ. CDR3 amino acids: CASSPFQGFDTQYF. In DNA form, the CDR3 reads TGTGCCAGCAGCCCTTTCCAGGGGTTCGATACGCAGTATTTT.

The genes are TRBV7-2 and TRBJ1-4; D unresolved. The V and J ends lost 2 bases and 0 bases respectively, with 4 bases between them. The CDR3 is 14 amino acids. Germline loops: CDR1 SGHTA, CDR2 FQGNSA. The CDR3 loop is CASSLRATNEKLFF. The DNA of the CDR3 is TGTGCCAGCAGCTTACGGGCAACTAATGAAAAACTGTTTTTT.

This chain links TRBV18 with TRBJ1-6; D is ambiguous. Per the germline V gene, CDR1 is KGHSH and CDR2 is LQKENI. The V and J ends lost 3 bases and 6 bases respectively, with 9 bases between them. The CDR3 runs 14 residues. The CDR3: CASSPTAGNSPLHF. The CDR3 DNA reads as TGTGCCAGCTCACCGACCGCGGGTAATTCACCCCTCCACTTT.

The V call is TRBV7-3, the J call TRBJ2-7; TRBD2 matches 10 bases. V lost 6 bases to trimming and J lost 4 bases; unmatched junction nucleotides: 12. This CDR3 is 16 amino acids long. CDR1 SGHTA and CDR2 FQGTGA come from the germline V gene. DNA of the CDR3: TGTGCCAGCAGAACTAGAGGGGCTAGCGGGAGTTACGAGCAGTACTTC. It yields the protein CASRTRGASGSYEQYF. The complete variable domain, with remaining parts taken from reference TRBV7-3 and TRBJ2-7, reads GAGVSQTPSNKVTEKGKYVELRCDPISGHTALYWYRQSLGQGPEFLIYFQGTGAADDSGLPNDRFFAVRPEGSVSTLKIQRTERGDSAVYLCASRTRGASGSYEQYFGPGTRLTVT.

The gene calls are TRBV5-8 and TRBJ2-3, with a tentative D call TRBD1 (6 bases). Trimming stripped 1 base from V and 3 bases from J, with 9 bases between. The CDR3 is made up of 14 amino acids. The germline V gene has CDR1 SGHTS and CDR2 YDEGEE. The CDR3 loop reads CASSLNRATDTQYF. CDR3 in DNA: TGTGCCAGCAGCTTGAACAGGGCAACAGATACGCAGTATTTT.

The V and J genes are TRBV5-4 and TRBJ2-6; D gene uncertain. Germline V lookup: CDR1 SGHNT, CDR2 YYREEE (reference sequence). Deletions cut 7 bases from V and 0 bases from J, with 5 bases between. The CDR3 runs to 13 residues. CDR3 loop: CASWSSGANVLTF. The CDR3, as DNA: TGTGCCAGCTGGAGCTCTGGGGCCAACGTCCTGACTTTC. The whole variable domain, remainder taken from reference TRBV5-4 and TRBJ2-6, is ETGVTQSPTHLIKTRGQQVTLRCSSQSGHNTVSWYQQALGQGPQFIFQYYREEENGRGNFPPRFSGLQFPNYSSELNVNALELDDSALYLCASWSSGANVLTFGAGSRLTVL.

The chain uses TRBV5-6 and TRBJ1-2; unclear D gene. V was cut by 1 base and J by 1 base, with 11 bases left in between. The CDR3 consists of 15 residues. Germline V gives CDR1 SGHDT, CDR2 YYEEEE. In DNA form, the CDR3 reads TGTGCCAGCAGCTTGTATTCAGGACTTAACTATGGCTACACCTTC. Translating it yields CASSLYSGLNYGYTF.

CDR3 amino acids: CASSQNSNTEAFF. CDR3 bases: TGTGCCAGCAGTCAAAACAGCAACACTGAAGCTTTCTTT. The V call is TRBV12-3 or TRBV12-4, the J call TRBJ1-1; no definite D call. The CDR3 consists of 13 residues. The germline V and J ends were trimmed by 5 bases and 2 bases, with 9 bases remaining between them.

The gene calls are TRBV2 and TRBJ1-1; 7 bases fit TRBD1. CDR3 length equals 14 residues. Per germline, CDR1 SNHLY and CDR2 FYNNEI. Losses at the gene ends were 5 bases for V and 6 bases for J; bases not matched to a gene: 9. The CDR3 sequence is CASSKGQLGPEAFF. In nucleotides, the CDR3 is TGTGCCAGCAGTAAGGGACAGCTTGGGCCTGAAGCTTTCTTT.

The chain couples TRBV5-4 to TRBJ1-2; D remains unclear. Germline loops: CDR1 SGHNT, CDR2 YYREEE (reference sequence). The CDR3 is made up of 14 amino acids. V lost 4 bases and J 6 bases, leaving 16 bases between the germline ends. The CDR3 coding sequence is TGTGCCAGCAGCCCGGTGCCGGGGAGGGATGGCTACACCTTC. Protein: CASSPVPGRDGYTF.

The chain couples TRBV7-9 to TRBJ2-2; 16 positions match TRBD2. CDR1 SEHNR and CDR2 FQNEAQ come from the germline V gene (reference sequence). The CDR3 extends over 19 amino acids. V lost 7 bases to trimming and J lost 4 bases; unmatched junction nucleotides: 12. The CDR3 loop reads CASNPQPGLAGGVTGELFF. As DNA, the CDR3 is TGTGCCAGCAACCCCCAACCGGGACTAGCGGGAGGGGTCACCGGGGAGCTGTTTTTT.

The CDR3 reads CASSLQLNYGYTF. The CDR3 DNA reads as TGCGCCAGCAGCTTGCAACTTAACTATGGCTACACCTTC. This chain joins TRBV5-1 and TRBJ1-2; D unresolved. Trimming took off 1 base at V and 1 base at J, with 5 bases between the two ends. The CDR3 contains 13 residues. Germline CDR1 reads SGHRS; CDR2 reads YFSETQ.

The chain joins TRBV5-1 to TRBJ2-2, with 14 nucleotides matching TRBD2. Trimming cost V 4 bases and J 7 bases; bases outside gene matches: 9. Germline CDR1 and CDR2: SGHRS and YFSETQ. This CDR3 comprises 17 residues. DNA for the CDR3: TGCGCCAGCAGCCCAGGGACTAGCGGGAGTATGGGCGGGGAGCTGTTTTTT. This sequence encodes CASSPGTSGSMGGELFF.

J is TRBJ1-5 and V is TRBV19; a weak D match, TRBD1 (5 bases). CDR1 LNHDA and CDR2 SQIVND come from the germline V gene (reference sequence). The V end lost 2 bases, the J end lost 4 bases, and 12 bases lay between the germline ends. The CDR3 loop spans 15 amino acids. CDR3 residues: CASSITGATNQPQHF. CDR3 nucleotide sequence: TGTGCCAGTAGTATAACTGGGGCAACGAATCAGCCCCAGCATTTT.

The V gene is TRBV11-3, the J gene TRBJ2-5; 10 positions agree with TRBD2. Germline values: CDR1 SGHNT, CDR2 YENEEA. CDR3 length equals 15 residues. J lost 2 bases, V lost 5 bases, and 5 bases had no gene match. The CDR3 region has the DNA TGTGCCAGCAGCCAGGGACTAGCGCAACAAGAGACCCAGTACTTC. Its translation: CASSQGLAQQETQYF.

This clone was recorded once. The V and J genes are TRBV2 and TRBJ2-2; weak D call: TRBD1 (6 bases). Looked up from germline, CDR1 is SNHLY and CDR2 is FYNNEI. Trimming took 5 bases from V and 6 from J, leaving 13 bases between them. The CDR3 has 14 amino acids. The CDR3 sequence: CASSYHRAAGELFF. DNA of the CDR3: TGTGCCAGCAGTTACCACAGGGCGGCCGGGGAGCTGTTTTTT.

The CDR3 nucleotides read TGTGCCATCAGTCCCACACTAGCAGATACGCAGTATTTT. Protein: CAISPTLADTQYF. The chain joins TRBV10-3 to TRBJ2-3; D might be TRBD2 (5 bases). The CDR3 is made up of 13 amino acids. Germline V gives CDR1 ENHRY, CDR2 SYGVKD. V lost 5 bases and J 4 bases, leaving 10 bases between the germline ends.

V and J are TRBV28 and TRBJ1-5; D might be TRBD1 (6 bases). With 2 bases removed from V and 4 bases from J, the gap between germline ends came to 15 bases. The germline V gene encodes CDR1 MDHEN and CDR2 SYDVKM. The CDR3 length is 16 residues. CDR3 nucleotide sequence: TGTGCCAGCAGTTTAAGGGGGACACCTAGGAATCAGCCCCAGCATTTT. Translation gives CASSLRGTPRNQPQHF.

This clone was seen a single time. The rearrangement joins TRBV3-1 (or the pseudogene TRBV3-2) to TRBJ1-2, with D unresolved. Trimming stripped 0 bases from V and 10 bases from J, with 18 bases between. The CDR3 extends over 15 amino acids. The germline CDR1 and CDR2 sequences are LGHDT and YNNKEL (reference sequence). The DNA for the CDR3 is TGTGCCAGCAGCCAAGAGGGGAGAGTTAGACGGCCCTACACCTTC. It is translated as CASSQEGRVRRPYTF.

The CDR3 loop is CASTRGGATGELFF. In nucleotides, the CDR3 is TGTGCCAGCACCCGTGGTGGGGCCACCGGGGAGCTGTTTTTT. This chain connects TRBV7-2 to TRBJ2-2, with a tentative D call TRBD1 (5 bases). Germline V gene data show CDR1 as SGHTA and CDR2 as FQGNSA. The CDR3 consists of 14 residues. The V end was cut by 7 bases, the J end by 4 bases, with 13 bases between.

This clone was observed once. The chain has TRBV5-4 and TRBJ2-3; 7 bases agree with TRBD1. The germline CDR1 and CDR2 sequences are SGHNT and YYREEE (reference sequence). With 3 bases clipped from V and 3 bases from J, the junction kept 7 bases outside the gene matches. This CDR3 has 15 amino acids. The DNA for the CDR3 is TGTGCCAGCAGCTCGGGACAGAAGCAGACAGATACGCAGTATTTT. Its translation is CASSSGQKQTDTQYF.